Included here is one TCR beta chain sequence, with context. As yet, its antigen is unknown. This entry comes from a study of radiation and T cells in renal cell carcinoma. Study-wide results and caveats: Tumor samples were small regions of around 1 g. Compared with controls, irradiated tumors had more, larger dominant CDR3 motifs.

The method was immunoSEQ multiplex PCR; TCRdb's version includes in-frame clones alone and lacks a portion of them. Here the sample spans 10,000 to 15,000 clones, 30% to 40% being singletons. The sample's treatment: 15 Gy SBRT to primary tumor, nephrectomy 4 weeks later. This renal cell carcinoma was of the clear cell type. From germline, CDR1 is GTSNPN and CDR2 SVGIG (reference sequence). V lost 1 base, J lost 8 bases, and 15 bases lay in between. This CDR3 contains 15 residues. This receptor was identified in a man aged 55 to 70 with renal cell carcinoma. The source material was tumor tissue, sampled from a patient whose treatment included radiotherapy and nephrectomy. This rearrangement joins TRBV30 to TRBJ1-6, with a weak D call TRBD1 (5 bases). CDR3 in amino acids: CAWSGGRSTDSPLHF. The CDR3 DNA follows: TGTGCCTGGAGTGGGGGCAGGAGCACCGATTCACCCCTCCACTTT.